These T cell receptor beta chains were read from a single sample in a study of beta chain features in type 1 diabetes. Assay used: immunoSEQ multiplex PCR; TCRdb lists only in-frame clones, some missing. This sample carries approximately 140,000 clones, about 7.1% of them seen once, and the ten largest clones take approximately 1.4%. The sequenced material came from central memory CD4+ T cells from blood. All receptors come from a woman aged 30 to 39 in good health. The CDR3 runs from the conserved cysteine through the conserved F or W. The D gene is left open where the match is weak. Clone size, where shown, is once, few, many, or a class for clones that have expanded.

cdr3_nt | cdr3_aa | d_call | j_call | v_call | clone_size
TGCGCCAGCAGCTTGGAGGCTAGCGGGCGCCCAGATACGCAGTATTTT | CASSLEASGRPDTQYF | TRBD2 | TRBJ2-3 | TRBV5-1 | few
TGTGCCAGCAGCCTCTCGTGGAGCGAGCAGTACTTC | CASSLSWSEQYF | NA | TRBJ2-7 | TRBV14 | few
TGTGCCAGCAGCCGCGGCGGGGGGCCAGATACGCAGTATTTT | CASSRGGGPDTQYF | TRBD2 | TRBJ2-3 | TRBV6-5 | NA
TGCGCCAGCAGCCAAGGTCAGGACAGAGGCGAGCAGTACTTC | CASSQGQDRGEQYF | NA | TRBJ2-7 | TRBV4-3 | many
TGCAGCGCTAGGGGGGGCGTGGAGACCCAGTACTTC | CSARGGVETQYF | NA | TRBJ2-5 | TRBV29-1 | NA
TGTGCCAGCAGGACCTTACTAGGCGGTATGGACTCTAGCACAGATACGCAGTATTTT | CASRTLLGGMDSSTDTQYF | NA | TRBJ2-3 | TRBV2 | NA
TGTGCCAGCAGCTTAAAACAGGGCGGCACCGGGGAGCTGTTTTTT | CASSLKQGGTGELFF | NA | TRBJ2-2 | TRBV7-3 | many
TGTGCCAGCAGCTTAGTTTCTTCGGCGGGCTATGGCTACACCTTC | CASSLVSSAGYGYTF | NA | TRBJ1-2 | TRBV7-2 | NA
TGTGCCAGCAGCTTATCAACGACTCCAACTAGCACAGATACGCAGTATTTT | CASSLSTTPTSTDTQYF | NA | TRBJ2-3 | TRBV5-8 | few
TGTGCCAGCAGTTACTCAGGGGGCGATTTGGGCACTGAAGCTTTCTTT | CASSYSGGDLGTEAFF | TRBD1 | TRBJ1-1 | TRBV6-5 | NA
TGTGCCAGCAGAGTGGCCGGGGGACAAGAGACCCAGTACTTC | CASRVAGGQETQYF | NA | TRBJ2-5 | TRBV28 | few
TGCGCCAGCAGCCAAGACTACTTCGGGACAGGGGGCACAGATACGCAGTATTTT | CASSQDYFGTGGTDTQYF | TRBD1 | TRBJ2-3 | TRBV4-3 | NA
TGTGCTAGCAGCTCAGGGGGCCTCAGGACCGGGGAGCTGTTTTTT | CASSSGGLRTGELFF | TRBD1 | TRBJ2-2 | TRBV7-7 | NA
TGTGCCAGCAGAGGGTTCGGGGGGCTTAATGAAAAACTGTTTTTT | CASRGFGGLNEKLFF | NA | TRBJ1-4 | TRBV6-5 | few
TGTGCCAGCTCCACCGGAGCGGGAGCCGTTTCAAATGAGCAGTTCTTC | CASSTGAGAVSNEQFF | TRBD2 | TRBJ2-1 | TRBV18 | NA
TGTGCCAGCTCACCACGCAGTAGCGGGTATGGGCAAGAGACCCAGTACTTC | CASSPRSSGYGQETQYF | TRBD2 | TRBJ2-5 | TRBV18 | NA
TGTGCCAGCAGCTTCGCGCGGGAGGGCCGCGAGACCCAGTACTTC | CASSFAREGRETQYF | TRBD2 | TRBJ2-5 | TRBV11-2 | few
TGTGCCAGCAGCTTAGTCGGCGTTGGGGCAAACATTCAGTACTTC | CASSLVGVGANIQYF | NA | TRBJ2-4 | TRBV7-9 | many
TGCAGTGCTGCCAGGGAGGGGGGCTACACCTTC | CSAAREGGYTF | NA | TRBJ1-2 | TRBV20-1 | NA
TGTGCCAGCAGCCCGTTCCGGGGGGGGAGAAACATTCAGTACTTC | CASSPFRGGRNIQYF | TRBD2 | TRBJ2-4 | TRBV11-3 | NA
TGTGCCGCCAGCAGTTATGGCGGGAGGAACAATGAGCAGTTCTTC | CAASSYGGRNNEQFF | TRBD2 | TRBJ2-1 | TRBV27 | few
TGTGCCAGCTCACCGCAGAGGGATAGCACAGATACGCAGTATTTT | CASSPQRDSTDTQYF | NA | TRBJ2-3 | TRBV18 | few
TGTGCCAGCAGGGCGGGACAGAAGTATGGCTACACCTTC | CASRAGQKYGYTF | TRBD1 | TRBJ1-2 | TRBV2 | NA
TGCAGCGTGCGGGACAGTCAAGAGACCCAGTACTTC | CSVRDSQETQYF | NA | TRBJ2-5 | TRBV29-1 | NA
TGCAGCGTTGATCTCGGGACAGGGAGTCGCTACTTC | CSVDLGTGSRYF | TRBD1 | TRBJ2-7 | TRBV29-1 | few
TGTGCCAGCAGCTTAGGTCTAGCGGGAGCCACAGATACGCAGTATTTT | CASSLGLAGATDTQYF | TRBD2 | TRBJ2-3 | TRBV11-2 | NA
TGTGCCAGCAGCTTGGACAGGGTAAATGAGCAGTTCTTC | CASSLDRVNEQFF | NA | TRBJ2-1 | TRBV5-4 | few
TGTGCCAGCAGTCCCTCCACTACAGGCGCCCTCGGAGATACGCAGTATTTT | CASSPSTTGALGDTQYF | NA | TRBJ2-3 | TRBV28 | few
TGTGCCAGTACCCCCCTAGCGCGTGGGAATGAGCAGTTCTTC | CASTPLARGNEQFF | NA | TRBJ2-1 | TRBV7-2 | many
TGTGCCAGCAGCTTAGGTAGCCTGCCCATTTACAATGAGCAGTTCTTC | CASSLGSLPIYNEQFF | NA | TRBJ2-1 | TRBV7-2 | many
TGTGCCAGCAGTTTCCTCAGCGGGAGGGTCACAGATACGCAGTATTTT | CASSFLSGRVTDTQYF | TRBD2 | TRBJ2-3 | TRBV28 | few
TGTGCCAGCAAAGGGGCTGTCTACGAGCAGTACTTC | CASKGAVYEQYF | NA | TRBJ2-7 | TRBV28 | NA
TGTGCCAGCAGAAGGAAAGGCGGGTACGAGCAGTACTTC | CASRRKGGYEQYF | NA | TRBJ2-7 | TRBV2 | few
TGCGCCAGCAGCCAAGATAGGACAGGGAGAGATACGCAGTATTTT | CASSQDRTGRDTQYF | TRBD1 | TRBJ2-3 | TRBV4-3 | few
TGTGCCAGCAGCCCCAGCGGAGGGGGGGTCGTGACCCAGTACTTC | CASSPSGGGVVTQYF | NA | TRBJ2-5 | TRBV7-8 | few
TGTGCCAGCAGCTTTTCCCAGGCCTACGAGCAGTACTTC | CASSFSQAYEQYF | NA | TRBJ2-7 | TRBV7-2 | many
TGTGCCAGTAGTATAGATCTGGGACTAGCGGGAGGGGGTTTGTTCTTC | CASSIDLGLAGGGLFF | TRBD2 | TRBJ2-1 | TRBV19 | NA
TGTGCCAGTAGTGACAGGGAAGGCACTGAAGCTTTCTTT | CASSDREGTEAFF | TRBD1 | TRBJ1-1 | TRBV19 | few
TGTGCCAGCAGCTTAATTCAGGGGACGGGTAACGAGCAGTACTTC | CASSLIQGTGNEQYF | NA | TRBJ2-7 | TRBV11-1 | few
TGTGCCATCAGTCGCACTGGACAGGGCCATCAGCCCCAGCATTTT | CAISRTGQGHQPQHF | TRBD1 | TRBJ1-5 | TRBV10-3 | many
TGTGCCAGCAGAACAGGGGGCCCCTACGAGCAGTACTTC | CASRTGGPYEQYF | TRBD1 | TRBJ2-7 | TRBV28 | few
TGTGCCAGCAGCTTGACAGGGGGCAATGGCAATCAGCCCCAGCATTTT | CASSLTGGNGNQPQHF | TRBD1 | TRBJ1-5 | TRBV11-2 | NA
TGTGCCAGCAGCTTACAACAGGATCAGCCCCAGCATTTT | CASSLQQDQPQHF | NA | TRBJ1-5 | TRBV7-2 | NA
TGTGCCAGCAGCTTTCTCCCCGGGAGAGGCGAGACCCAGTACTTC | CASSFLPGRGETQYF | NA | TRBJ2-5 | TRBV7-9 | few